The present T cell receptor (beta chain) was sequenced within a study of blood T cell repertoires in COVID-19. Background on the study: Samples taken during acute and convalescent COVID-19 were collected in the United States, Italy and Spain.

There are 15 residues in the CDR3. The ends were cut back, 4 bases at V and 2 bases at J, with 14 bases in the middle. Germline CDR1 SGHRS, CDR2 YFSETQ. In terms of age and location, participants ranged from roughly 18 to 90 years and lived in under 30 US areas. Assignment of participants to cohorts was predicated upon participant-reported clinical history. Per the original data handling: Amplification of reference gene primers provided the estimated nucleated cell counts. Assay: immunoSEQ multiplex PCR; the TCRdb copy retains only in-frame clones and omits some. That table is the source of V, J and clone size, and D and trimming were worked out from the DNA. In the table there are 300,000 to 400,000 clones, approximately 87% of which are singletons.

The V gene is TRBV5-1, the J gene TRBJ2-3, with D perhaps matching TRBD1 (6 bases). The specimen sequenced was PBMCs or T cells enriched from blood (not recorded which). This clonotype originated in a woman in her 30s with acute COVID-19. CDR3 DNA: TGCGCCAGCAGCCCCATTGACAGGATCACAGATACGCAGTATTTT. Its protein product is CASSPIDRITDTQYF.